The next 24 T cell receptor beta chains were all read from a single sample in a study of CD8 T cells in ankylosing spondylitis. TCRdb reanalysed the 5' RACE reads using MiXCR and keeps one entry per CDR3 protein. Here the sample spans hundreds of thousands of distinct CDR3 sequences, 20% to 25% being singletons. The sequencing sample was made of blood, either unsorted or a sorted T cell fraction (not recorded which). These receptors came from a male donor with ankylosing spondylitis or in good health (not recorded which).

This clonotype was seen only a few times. CDR3 nucleotide sequence: TGTGCCAGCAGTCGGACAGAATCGAACACTGAAGCTTTCTTT. It is translated as CASSRTESNTEAFF. The chain uses TRBV12-3 or TRBV12-4 and TRBJ1-1; TRBD1 is a possible D gene (6 bases). V lost 5 bases, J lost 1 base, and 11 bases lay in between. The CDR3 is made up of 14 amino acids.

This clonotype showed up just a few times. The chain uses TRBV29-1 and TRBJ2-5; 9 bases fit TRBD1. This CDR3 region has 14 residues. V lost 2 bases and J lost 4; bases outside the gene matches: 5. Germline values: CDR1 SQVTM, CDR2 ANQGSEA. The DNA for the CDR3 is TGCAGCGTTGAAAGGGACAGGGATGGAGAGACCCAGTACTTC. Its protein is CSVERDRDGETQYF.

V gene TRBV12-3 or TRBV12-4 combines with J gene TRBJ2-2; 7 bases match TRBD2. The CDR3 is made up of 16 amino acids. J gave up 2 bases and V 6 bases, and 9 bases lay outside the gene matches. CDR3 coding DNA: TGTGCCAGCAGCCCCCCGGGGGGTATCAACACCGGGGAGCTGTTTTTT. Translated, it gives CASSPPGGINTGELFF.

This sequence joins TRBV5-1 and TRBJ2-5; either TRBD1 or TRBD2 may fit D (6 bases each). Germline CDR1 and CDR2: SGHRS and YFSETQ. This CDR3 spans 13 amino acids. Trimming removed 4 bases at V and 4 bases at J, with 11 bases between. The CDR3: CASSPGAGETQYF. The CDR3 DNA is TGCGCCAGCAGCCCGGGGGCCGGAGAGACCCAGTACTTC.

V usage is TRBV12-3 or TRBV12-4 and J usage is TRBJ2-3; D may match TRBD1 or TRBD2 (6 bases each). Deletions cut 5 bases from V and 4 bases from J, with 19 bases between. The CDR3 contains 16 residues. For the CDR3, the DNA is TGTGCCAGCAGTCCCCGGGAGTCTGGGGGGCCAGATACGCAGTATTTT. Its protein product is CASSPRESGGPDTQYF.

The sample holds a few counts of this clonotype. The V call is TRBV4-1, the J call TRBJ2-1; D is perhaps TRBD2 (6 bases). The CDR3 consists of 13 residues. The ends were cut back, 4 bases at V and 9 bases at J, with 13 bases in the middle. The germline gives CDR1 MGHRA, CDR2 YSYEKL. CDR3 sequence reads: CASSPTGDPEQFF. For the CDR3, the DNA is TGCGCCAGCAGCCCCACGGGAGATCCTGAGCAGTTCTTC.

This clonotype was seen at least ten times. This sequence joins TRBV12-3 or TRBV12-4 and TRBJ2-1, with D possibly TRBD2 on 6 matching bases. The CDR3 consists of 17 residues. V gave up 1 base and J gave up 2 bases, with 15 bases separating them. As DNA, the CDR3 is TGTGCCAGCAGTTTAGGTTTTGGGGAGGACCCCTACAATGAGCAGTTCTTC. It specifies CASSLGFGEDPYNEQFF.

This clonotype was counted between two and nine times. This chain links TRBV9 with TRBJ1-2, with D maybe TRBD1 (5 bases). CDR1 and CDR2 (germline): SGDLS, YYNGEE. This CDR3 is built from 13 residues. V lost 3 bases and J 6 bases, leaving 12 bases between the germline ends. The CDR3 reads CASSAIGTDGYTF. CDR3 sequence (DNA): TGTGCCAGCAGCGCCATCGGGACGGATGGCTACACCTTC.

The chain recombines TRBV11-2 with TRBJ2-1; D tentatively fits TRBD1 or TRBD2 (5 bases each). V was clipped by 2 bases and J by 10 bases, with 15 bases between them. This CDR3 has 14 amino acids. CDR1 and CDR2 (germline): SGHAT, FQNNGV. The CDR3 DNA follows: TGTGCCAGCAGCTTACCCGGGACGTCTAGGGAGCAGTTCTTC. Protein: CASSLPGTSREQFF.

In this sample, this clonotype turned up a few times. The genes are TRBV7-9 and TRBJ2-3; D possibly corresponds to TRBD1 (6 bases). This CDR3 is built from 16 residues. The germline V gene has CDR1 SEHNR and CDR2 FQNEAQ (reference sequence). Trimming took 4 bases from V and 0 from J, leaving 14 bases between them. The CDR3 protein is CASSSTYRASTDTQYF. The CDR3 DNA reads TGTGCCAGCAGCTCGACCTACAGGGCTAGCACAGATACGCAGTATTTT. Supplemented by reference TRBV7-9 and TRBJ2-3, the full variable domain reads DTGVSQNPRHKITKRGQNVTFRCDPISEHNRLYWYRQTLGQGPEFLTYFQNEAQLEKSRLLSDRFSAERPKGSFSTLEIQRTEQGDSAMYLCASSSTYRASTDTQYFGPGTRLTVL.

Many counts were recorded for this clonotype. The CDR3, as DNA: TGCAGCGTTGAGATGGGGGCCAAGGCTGAAGCTTTCTTT. This translates into CSVEMGAKAEAFF. The J gene is TRBJ1-1, the V gene TRBV29-1, with D perhaps matching TRBD1 (6 bases). The CDR3 totals 13 residues. V was pared by 3 bases and J by 6 bases, with 14 bases between. In germline, CDR1 is SQVTM, CDR2 ANQGSEA.

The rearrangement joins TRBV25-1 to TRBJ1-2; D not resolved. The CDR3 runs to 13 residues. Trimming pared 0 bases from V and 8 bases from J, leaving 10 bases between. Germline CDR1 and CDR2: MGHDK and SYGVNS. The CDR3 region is CASSEYEGSGYTF. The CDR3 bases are TGTGCCAGCAGTGAATATGAGGGCTCGGGCTACACCTTC.

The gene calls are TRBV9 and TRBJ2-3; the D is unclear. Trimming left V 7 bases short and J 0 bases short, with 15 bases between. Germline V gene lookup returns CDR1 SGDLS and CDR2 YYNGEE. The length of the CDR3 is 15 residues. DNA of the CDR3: TGTGCCAGCTCCGACGGAACCGTTAGCACAGATACGCAGTATTTT. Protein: CASSDGTVSTDTQYF.

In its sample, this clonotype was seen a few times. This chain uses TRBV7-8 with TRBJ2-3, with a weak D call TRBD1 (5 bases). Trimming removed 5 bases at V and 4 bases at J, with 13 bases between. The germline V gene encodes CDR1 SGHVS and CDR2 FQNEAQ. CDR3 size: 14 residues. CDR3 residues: CASSPLGLSDTQYF. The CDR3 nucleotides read TGTGCCAGCAGCCCTCTGGGGCTCTCAGATACGCAGTATTTT.

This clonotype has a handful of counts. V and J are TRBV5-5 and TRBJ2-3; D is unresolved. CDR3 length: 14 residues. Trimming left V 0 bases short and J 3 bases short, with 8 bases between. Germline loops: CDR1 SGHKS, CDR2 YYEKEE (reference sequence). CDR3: CASSLEGMTDTQYF. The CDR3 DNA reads TGTGCCAGCAGCTTGGAGGGTATGACAGATACGCAGTATTTT. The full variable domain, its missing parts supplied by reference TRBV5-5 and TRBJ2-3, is DAGVTQSPTHLIKTRGQQVTLRCSPISGHKSVSWYQQVLGQGPQFIFQYYEKEERGRGNFPDRFSARQFPNYSSELNVNALLLGDSALYLCASSLEGMTDTQYFGPGTRLTVL.

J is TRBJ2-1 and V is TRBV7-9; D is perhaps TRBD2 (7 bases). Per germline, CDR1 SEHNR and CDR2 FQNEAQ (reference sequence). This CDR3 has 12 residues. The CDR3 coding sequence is TGTGCGCTCGGGGGGCCCTACAATGAGCAGTTCTTC. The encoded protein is CALGGPYNEQFF.

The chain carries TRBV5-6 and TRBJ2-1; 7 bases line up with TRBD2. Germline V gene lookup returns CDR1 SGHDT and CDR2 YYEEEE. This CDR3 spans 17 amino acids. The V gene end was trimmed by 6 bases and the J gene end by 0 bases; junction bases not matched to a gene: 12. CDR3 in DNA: TGTGCCAGCACCGGGAGGTGGGCCAAAAGCTCCTACAATGAGCAGTTCTTC. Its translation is CASTGRWAKSSYNEQFF.

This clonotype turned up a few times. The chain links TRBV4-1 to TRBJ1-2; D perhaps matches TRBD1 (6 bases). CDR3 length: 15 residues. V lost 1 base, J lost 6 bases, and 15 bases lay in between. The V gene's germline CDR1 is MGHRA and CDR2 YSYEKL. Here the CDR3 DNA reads TGCGCCAGCAGCCAAGCCCCAGCAGGGGAGGATGGCTACACCTTC. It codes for CASSQAPAGEDGYTF.

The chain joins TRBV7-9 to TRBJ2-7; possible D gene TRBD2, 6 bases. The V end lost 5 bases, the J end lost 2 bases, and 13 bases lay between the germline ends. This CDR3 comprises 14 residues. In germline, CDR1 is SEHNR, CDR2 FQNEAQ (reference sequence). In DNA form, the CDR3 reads TGTGCCAGCAGCCCCCGGGACTGGACCTACGAGCAGTACTTC. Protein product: CASSPRDWTYEQYF.

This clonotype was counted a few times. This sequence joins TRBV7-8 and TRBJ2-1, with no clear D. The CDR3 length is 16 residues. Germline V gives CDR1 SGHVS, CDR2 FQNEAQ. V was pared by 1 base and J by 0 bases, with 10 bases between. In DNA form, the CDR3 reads TGTGCCAGCAGCTTAGTGACCATAACCTCCTACAATGAGCAGTTCTTC. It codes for CASSLVTITSYNEQFF. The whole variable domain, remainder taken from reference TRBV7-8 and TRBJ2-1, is GAGVSQSPRYKVAKRGQDVALRCDPISGHVSLFWYQQALGQGPEFLTYFQNEAQLDKSGLPSDRFFAERPEGSVSTLKIQRTQQEDSAVYLCASSLVTITSYNEQFFGPGTRLTVL.

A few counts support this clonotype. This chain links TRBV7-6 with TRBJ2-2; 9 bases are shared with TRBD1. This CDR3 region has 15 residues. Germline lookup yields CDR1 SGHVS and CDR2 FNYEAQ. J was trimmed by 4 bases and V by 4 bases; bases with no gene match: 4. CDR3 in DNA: TGTGCCAGCAGCTCTCGGACAGGGGCCACCGGGGAGCTGTTTTTT. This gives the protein CASSSRTGATGELFF.

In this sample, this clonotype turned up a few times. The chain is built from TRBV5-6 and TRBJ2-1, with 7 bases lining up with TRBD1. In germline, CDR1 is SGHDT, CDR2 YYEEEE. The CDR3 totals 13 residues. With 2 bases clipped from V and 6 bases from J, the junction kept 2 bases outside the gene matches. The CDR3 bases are TGTGCCAGCAGCTTCAACAGGGGCAATGAGCAGTTCTTC. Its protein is CASSFNRGNEQFF. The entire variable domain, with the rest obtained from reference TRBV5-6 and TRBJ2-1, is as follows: DAGVTQSPTHLIKTRGQQVTLRCSPKSGHDTVSWYQQALGQGPQFIFQYYEEEERQRGNFPDRFSGHQFPNYSSELNVNALLLGDSALYLCASSFNRGNEQFFGPGTRLTVL.

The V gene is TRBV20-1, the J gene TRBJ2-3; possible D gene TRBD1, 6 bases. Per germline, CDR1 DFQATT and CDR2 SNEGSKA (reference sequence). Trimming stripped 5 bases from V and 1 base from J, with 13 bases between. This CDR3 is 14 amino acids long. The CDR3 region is CSAHPGQGTDTQYF. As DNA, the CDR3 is TGCAGTGCTCATCCGGGACAAGGCACAGATACGCAGTATTTT.

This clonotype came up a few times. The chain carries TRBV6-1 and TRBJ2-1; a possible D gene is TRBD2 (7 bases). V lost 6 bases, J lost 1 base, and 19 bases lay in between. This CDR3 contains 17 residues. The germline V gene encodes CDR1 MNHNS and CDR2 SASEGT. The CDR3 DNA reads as TGTGCCAGCAGCCTCCAGGACGCGGGGGCGTCCTACAATGAGCAGTTCTTC. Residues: CASSLQDAGASYNEQFF.